This T cell receptor beta chain appears in the sequencing data of a study of regulatory T cells in long-lasting Graves disease. Study overall: Less than 3 months of antithyroid drugs had been taken by newly diagnosed Graves' patients. Study observations and caveats: Persistent Graves' patients showed less TCR diversity than newly diagnosed patients showed.

This clonotype has a handful of counts. The target antigen is unknown. Combining iRepertoire HTBI primers with Arm-PCR of CDR3 regions, the authors built TCR beta libraries. From the multiplex PCR reads, TCRdb called clonotypes with MiXCR, one entry per CDR3 protein. In the table there are approximately 360,000 distinct CDR3 sequences, about 12% of which are singletons. Time point in this sample: newly diagnosed GD, antithyroid drugs for less than 3 months. Preparation of the TCR library used RNA extracted from PBMCs. The CDR3 contains 14 residues. Per the germline V gene, CDR1 is SGHTA and CDR2 is FQGTGA. V was clipped by 0 bases and J by 10 bases, with 15 bases between them. A further study also used this sample, focusing on T cells in Graves' hyperthyroidism and ophthalmopathy.

The chain joins TRBV7-3 to TRBJ1-1; no firm D call. This sample comprised peripheral blood mononuclear cells (PBMCs), obtained at new diagnosis, from a patient treated with antithyroid drugs. The sequence derives from a young woman with Graves disease. CDR3 region: CASSLTTAIEPAFF. The CDR3 DNA sequence: TGTGCCAGCAGCTTAACCACGGCCATCGAGCCAGCTTTCTTT.